The TCR beta chain under discussion was sequenced for a study of T cell responses to AZD1222 COVID-19 vaccine. TCRdb's table, derived via immunoSEQ multiplex PCR, lists solely in-frame clones and lacks some. Altogether 200,000 or so clones are present, approximately 94% being singletons, with the ten largest covering about 1%. Trimming removed 5 bases at V and 8 bases at J, with 15 bases between. The CDR3 is 13 residues long. In the case of this clone: As yet, its antigen is unknown.

Study-wide findings and caveats: At baseline, seropositivity was found in only a handful of AZD1222 recipients. A mostly white British donor set with more females was recruited, and clonal diversity was possibly underestimated. Repertoire sampling occurred only after the peak T cell response. CD4 TCRs linked to vaccination spanned spike, dominating at 160-218 and 743-854.

The chain joins TRBV12-3 or TRBV12-4 to TRBJ1-2, with a tentative D call TRBD1 (5 bases). The sequenced sample was peripheral blood, obtained on day 0 of MenACWY control vaccination. The origin of this receptor is an adult in good health. CDR3 sequence: CASSAGAAGGYTF. The CDR3 nucleotides are TGTGCCAGCAGTGCCGGGGCAGCCGGGGGCTACACCTTC.